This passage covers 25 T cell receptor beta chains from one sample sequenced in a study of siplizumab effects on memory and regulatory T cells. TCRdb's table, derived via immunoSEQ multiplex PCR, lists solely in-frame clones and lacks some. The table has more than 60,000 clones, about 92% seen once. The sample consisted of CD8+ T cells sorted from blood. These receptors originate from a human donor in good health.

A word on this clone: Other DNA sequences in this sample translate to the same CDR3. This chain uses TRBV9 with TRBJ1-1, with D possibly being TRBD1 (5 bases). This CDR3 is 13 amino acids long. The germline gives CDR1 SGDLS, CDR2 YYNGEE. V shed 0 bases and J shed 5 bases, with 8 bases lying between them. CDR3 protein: CASSVGGATEAFF. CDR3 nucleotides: TGTGCCAGCAGCGTAGGAGGGGCGACTGAAGCTTTCTTT.

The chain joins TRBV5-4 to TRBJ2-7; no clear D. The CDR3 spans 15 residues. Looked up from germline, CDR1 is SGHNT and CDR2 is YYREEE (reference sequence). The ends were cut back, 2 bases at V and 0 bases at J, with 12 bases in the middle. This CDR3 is CASSFRAVGSYEQYF. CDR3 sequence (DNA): TGTGCCAGCAGCTTTCGGGCCGTGGGCTCCTACGAGCAGTACTTC.

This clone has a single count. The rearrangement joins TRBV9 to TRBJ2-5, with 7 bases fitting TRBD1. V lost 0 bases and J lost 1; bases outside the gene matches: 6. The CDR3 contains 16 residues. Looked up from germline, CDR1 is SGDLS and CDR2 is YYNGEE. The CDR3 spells CASSVGWQGVQETQYF. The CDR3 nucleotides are TGTGCCAGCAGCGTAGGGTGGCAGGGGGTCCAAGAGACCCAGTACTTC.

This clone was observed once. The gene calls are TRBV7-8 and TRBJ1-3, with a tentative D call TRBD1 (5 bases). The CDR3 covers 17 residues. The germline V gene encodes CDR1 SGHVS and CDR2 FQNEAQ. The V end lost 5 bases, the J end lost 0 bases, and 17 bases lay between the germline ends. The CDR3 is CASSPSPEQASGNTIYF. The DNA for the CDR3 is TGTGCCAGCAGCCCCTCCCCGGAACAGGCCTCTGGAAACACCATATATTTT.

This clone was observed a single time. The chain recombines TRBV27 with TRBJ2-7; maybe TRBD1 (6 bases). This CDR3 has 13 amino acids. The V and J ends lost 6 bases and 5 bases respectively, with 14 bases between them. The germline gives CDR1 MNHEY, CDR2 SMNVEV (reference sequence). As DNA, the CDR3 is TGTGCCAGCAGGCATACAGGGTCCCACGAGCAGTACTTC. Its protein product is CASRHTGSHEQYF.

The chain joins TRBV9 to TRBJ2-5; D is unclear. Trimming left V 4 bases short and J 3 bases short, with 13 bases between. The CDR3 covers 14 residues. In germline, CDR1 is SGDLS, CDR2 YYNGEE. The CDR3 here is CASSPPTPKETQYF. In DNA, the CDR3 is TGTGCCAGCAGCCCACCGACTCCCAAAGAGACCCAGTACTTC.

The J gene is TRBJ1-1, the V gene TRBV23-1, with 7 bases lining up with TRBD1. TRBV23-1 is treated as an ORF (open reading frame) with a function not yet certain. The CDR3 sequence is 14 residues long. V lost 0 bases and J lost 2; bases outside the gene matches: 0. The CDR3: CASSQSGGNTEAFF. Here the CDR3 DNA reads TGCGCCAGCAGTCAATCAGGGGGCAACACTGAAGCTTTCTTT.

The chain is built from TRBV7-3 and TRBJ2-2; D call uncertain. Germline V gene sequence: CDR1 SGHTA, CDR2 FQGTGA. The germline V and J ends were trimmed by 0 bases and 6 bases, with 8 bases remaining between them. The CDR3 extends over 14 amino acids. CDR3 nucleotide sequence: TGTGCCAGCAGCTTAACCGGGTACGCCGGGGAGCTGTTTTTT. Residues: CASSLTGYAGELFF.

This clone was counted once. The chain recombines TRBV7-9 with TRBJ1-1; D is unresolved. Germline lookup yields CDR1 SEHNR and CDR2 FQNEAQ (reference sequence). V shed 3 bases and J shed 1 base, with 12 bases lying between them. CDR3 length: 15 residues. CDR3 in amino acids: CASSFGPDANTEAFF. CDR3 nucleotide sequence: TGTGCCAGCAGCTTCGGTCCAGACGCGAACACTGAAGCTTTCTTT.

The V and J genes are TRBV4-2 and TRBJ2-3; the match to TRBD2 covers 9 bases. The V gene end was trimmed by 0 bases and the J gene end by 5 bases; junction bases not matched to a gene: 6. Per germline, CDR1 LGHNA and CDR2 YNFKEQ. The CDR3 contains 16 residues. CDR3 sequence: CASSQDWAGGRDTQYF. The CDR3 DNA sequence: TGTGCCAGCAGCCAAGATTGGGCGGGGGGGCGAGATACGCAGTATTTT.

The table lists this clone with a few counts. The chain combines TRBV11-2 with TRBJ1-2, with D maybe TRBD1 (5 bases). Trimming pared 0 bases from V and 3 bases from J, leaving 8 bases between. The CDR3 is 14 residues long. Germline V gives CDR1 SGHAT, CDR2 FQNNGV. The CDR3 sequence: CASSLDLGDYGYTF. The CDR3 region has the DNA TGTGCCAGCAGCTTAGATCTGGGGGACTATGGCTACACCTTC.

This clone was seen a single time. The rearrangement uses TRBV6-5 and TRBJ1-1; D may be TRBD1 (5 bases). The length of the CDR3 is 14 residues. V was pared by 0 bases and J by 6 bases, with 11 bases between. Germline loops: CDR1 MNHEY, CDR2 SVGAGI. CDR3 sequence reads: CASSYSLEGPEAFF. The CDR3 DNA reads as TGTGCCAGCAGTTACTCGCTCGAGGGGCCTGAAGCTTTCTTT.

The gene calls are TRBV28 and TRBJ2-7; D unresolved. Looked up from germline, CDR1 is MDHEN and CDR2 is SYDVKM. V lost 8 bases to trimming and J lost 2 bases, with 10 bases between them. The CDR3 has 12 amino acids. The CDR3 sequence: CASGNYAYEQYF. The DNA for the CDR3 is TGTGCCAGCGGTAACTATGCCTACGAGCAGTACTTC.

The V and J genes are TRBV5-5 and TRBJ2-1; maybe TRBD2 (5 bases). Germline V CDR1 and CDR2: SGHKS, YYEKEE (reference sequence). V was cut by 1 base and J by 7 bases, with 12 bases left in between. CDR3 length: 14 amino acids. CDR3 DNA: TGTGCCAGCAGCTTGTCAGAGGGTTTAAATGAGCAGTTCTTC. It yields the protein CASSLSEGLNEQFF.

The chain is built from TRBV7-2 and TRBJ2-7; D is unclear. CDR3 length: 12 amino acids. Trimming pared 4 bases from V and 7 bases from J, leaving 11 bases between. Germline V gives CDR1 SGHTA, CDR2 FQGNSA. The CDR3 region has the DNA TGTGCCAGCAGCTACGGCCCCGTTGAGCAGTACTTC. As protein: CASSYGPVEQYF.

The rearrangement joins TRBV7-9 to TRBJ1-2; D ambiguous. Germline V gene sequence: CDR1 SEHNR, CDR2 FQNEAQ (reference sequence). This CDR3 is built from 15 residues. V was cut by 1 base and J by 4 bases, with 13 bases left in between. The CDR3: CASSLVLGPTYGYTF. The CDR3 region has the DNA TGTGCCAGCAGCTTAGTTTTAGGGCCGACCTATGGCTACACCTTC.

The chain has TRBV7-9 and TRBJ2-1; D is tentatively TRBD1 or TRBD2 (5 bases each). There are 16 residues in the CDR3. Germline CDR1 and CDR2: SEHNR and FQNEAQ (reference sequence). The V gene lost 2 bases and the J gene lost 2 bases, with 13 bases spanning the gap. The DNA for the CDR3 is TGTGCCAGCAGCTTATATGGCAGGGACCCCTACAATGAGCAGTTCTTC. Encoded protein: CASSLYGRDPYNEQFF.

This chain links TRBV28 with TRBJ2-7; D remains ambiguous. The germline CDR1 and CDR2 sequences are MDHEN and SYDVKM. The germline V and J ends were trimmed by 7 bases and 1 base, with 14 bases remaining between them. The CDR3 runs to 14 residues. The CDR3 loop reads CASTKVGESYEQYF. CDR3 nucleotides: TGTGCCAGCACCAAAGTTGGAGAGTCCTACGAGCAGTACTTC. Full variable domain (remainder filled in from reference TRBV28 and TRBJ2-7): DVKVTQSSRYLVKRTGEKVFLECVQDMDHENMFWYRQDPGLGLRLIYFSYDVKMKEKGDIPEGYSVSREKKERFSLILESASTNQTSMYLCASTKVGESYEQYFGPGTRLTVT.

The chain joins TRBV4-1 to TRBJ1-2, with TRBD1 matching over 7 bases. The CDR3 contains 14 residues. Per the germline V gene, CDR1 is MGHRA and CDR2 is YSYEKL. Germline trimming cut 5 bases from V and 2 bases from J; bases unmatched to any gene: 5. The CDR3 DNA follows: TGCGCCAGCAGCTCGCCGGGACAGAACTATGGCTACACCTTC. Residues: CASSSPGQNYGYTF.

CDR3 loop: CASSEGPTLSNQPQHF. In DNA, the CDR3 is TGTGCCAGCAGTGAAGGTCCGACCCTTAGCAATCAGCCCCAGCATTTT. The J gene is TRBJ1-5, the V gene TRBV2; D unresolved. This CDR3 is 16 amino acids long. The V end was cut by 1 base, the J end by 0 bases, with 10 bases between. Per germline, CDR1 SNHLY and CDR2 FYNNEI.

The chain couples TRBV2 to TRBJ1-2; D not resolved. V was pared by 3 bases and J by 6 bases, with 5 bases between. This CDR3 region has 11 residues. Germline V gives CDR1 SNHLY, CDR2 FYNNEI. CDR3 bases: TGTGCCAGCAGTGAGATCAATGGCTACACCTTC. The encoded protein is CASSEINGYTF.

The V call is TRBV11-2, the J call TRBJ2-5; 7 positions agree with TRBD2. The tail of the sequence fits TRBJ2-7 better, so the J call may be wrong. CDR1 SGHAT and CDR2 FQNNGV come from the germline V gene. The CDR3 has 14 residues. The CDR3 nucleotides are TGTGCCAGCAGCCTATACGGGGGGACCTACGAGCAGTACTTC. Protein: CASSLYGGTYEQYF.

CDR3 region: CASSRQGPNTEAFF. DNA for the CDR3: TGTGCCAGCAGCCGACAGGGACCGAACACTGAAGCTTTCTTT. The V and J genes are TRBV7-9 and TRBJ1-1; 7 bases are shared with TRBD1. Germline V lookup: CDR1 SEHNR, CDR2 FQNEAQ (reference sequence). Unmatched junction bases numbered 4, after V lost 5 bases and J lost 1 base. This CDR3 has 14 residues.

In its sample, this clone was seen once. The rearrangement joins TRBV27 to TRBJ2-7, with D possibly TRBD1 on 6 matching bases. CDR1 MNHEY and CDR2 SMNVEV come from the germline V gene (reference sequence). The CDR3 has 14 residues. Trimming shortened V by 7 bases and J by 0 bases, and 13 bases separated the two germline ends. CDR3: CASKKTGLSYEQYF. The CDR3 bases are TGTGCCAGCAAAAAGACAGGCCTCTCCTACGAGCAGTACTTC.

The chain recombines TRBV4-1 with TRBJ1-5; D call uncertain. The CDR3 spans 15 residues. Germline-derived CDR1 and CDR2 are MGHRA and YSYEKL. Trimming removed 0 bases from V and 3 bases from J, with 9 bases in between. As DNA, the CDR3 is TGCGCCAGCAGCCAAGATTTGGGTGCCAATCAGCCCCAGCATTTT. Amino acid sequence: CASSQDLGANQPQHF.